A single sample gave rise to the 30 T cell receptor beta chains below, sequenced in a study of blood T cell repertoires in COVID-19. TCRdb's copy holds only in-frame clones and misses some; the assay was immunoSEQ multiplex PCR. The table has 88,000 or so clones, around four fifths seen once. Material: peripheral blood. The receptors stem from a human donor in a cohort sampled during active COVID-19.

J is TRBJ2-7 and V is TRBV28, with D possibly matching TRBD2 (6 bases). V was cut by 3 bases and J by 3 bases, with 9 bases left in between. CDR3 length: 13 residues. Germline V gene lookup returns CDR1 MDHEN and CDR2 SYDVKM. CDR3 DNA sequence: TGTGCCAGCAGTTTCGGGGGATTCTACGAGCAGTACTTC. The encoded protein is CASSFGGFYEQYF.

Only one count was recorded for this clone. The chain couples TRBV5-1 to TRBJ2-1, with D perhaps TRBD2 (6 bases). The CDR3 spans 14 residues. Germline-derived CDR1 and CDR2 are SGHRS and YFSETQ. Deletions cut 0 bases from V and 9 bases from J, with 13 bases between. The CDR3 loop reads CASSLDGMGGEQFF. CDR3 nucleotide sequence: TGCGCCAGCAGCTTGGACGGGATGGGGGGTGAGCAGTTCTTC.

The chain links TRBV12-3 or TRBV12-4 to TRBJ1-2; 8 bases match TRBD1. The CDR3 runs 13 residues. Trimming removed 8 bases from V and 4 bases from J; junction bases left unmatched: 6. CDR3 region: CASVDRGIYGYTF. As DNA, the CDR3 is TGTGCCAGCGTCGACAGGGGAATCTATGGCTACACCTTC.

Ten or more counts support this clone. Other DNA sequences from this sample encode an identical CDR3 as well. This chain joins TRBV7-3 and TRBJ1-2; 8 positions match TRBD1. This CDR3 contains 14 residues. Germline CDR1 reads SGHTA; CDR2 reads FQGTGA. V was pared by 4 bases and J by 3 bases, with 4 bases of the junction left unmatched. The CDR3 DNA reads TGTGCCAGCAGCTCCGGACAGGGAGACTATGGCTACACCTTC. Translated, it gives CASSSGQGDYGYTF.

This chain joins TRBV3-1 (or the pseudogene TRBV3-2) and TRBJ1-2; the D gene is possibly TRBD1 (5 bases). V was cut by 1 base and J by 3 bases, with 9 bases left in between. Germline V lookup: CDR1 LGHDT, CDR2 YNNKEL (reference sequence). This CDR3 has 14 residues. CDR3 nucleotides: TGTGCCAGCAGCCAAGTGGAGGGGTACTATGGCTACACCTTC. Amino acid sequence: CASSQVEGYYGYTF.

The CDR3 coding sequence is TGCGCCTGCAAGGGGGACAGGGGTTCCAATTTCTCCTACGAGCAGTACTTC. The encoded protein is CACKGDRGSNFSYEQYF. This chain links TRBV10-2 with TRBJ2-7, with 10 bases lining up with TRBD1. Trimming took 11 bases from V and 0 from J; bases not matched to a gene: 16. Germline-derived CDR1 and CDR2 are WSHSY and SAAADI. This CDR3 is 17 amino acids long.

This clone was seen a few times. The chain employs TRBV11-2 and TRBJ1-1; D call uncertain. The CDR3 sequence is 13 residues long. Trimming removed 6 bases at V and 5 bases at J, with 13 bases between. Per the germline V gene, CDR1 is SGHAT and CDR2 is FQNNGV. The CDR3 is CASSQTRGTEAFF. CDR3 in DNA: TGTGCCAGCAGTCAAACCCGAGGAACTGAAGCTTTCTTT.

This chain uses TRBV4-2 with TRBJ2-2; D not certain. There are 17 residues in the CDR3. Trimming left V 0 bases short and J 0 bases short, with 11 bases between. CDR1 is LGHNA and CDR2 is YNFKEQ in the germline V gene. The CDR3 nucleotides read TGTGCCAGCAGCCAAGAAGTAGCAACTACGAACACCGGGGAGCTGTTTTTT. This gives the protein CASSQEVATTNTGELFF.

The chain employs TRBV30 and TRBJ1-6; TRBD1 agrees at 8 bases. CDR1 is GTSNPN, CDR2 SVGIG, per germline (reference sequence). The CDR3 totals 14 residues. With 5 bases clipped from V and 5 bases from J, the junction kept 5 bases outside the gene matches. The CDR3 region has the DNA TGTGCCTGGCTTAAGGGACAGGATAATTCACCCCTCCACTTT. Its translation is CAWLKGQDNSPLHF.

J is TRBJ1-2 and V is TRBV5-6, with TRBD1 matching 10 bases. V shed 4 bases and J 7 bases; nucleotides not matched to a gene: 13. The CDR3 extends over 16 amino acids. CDR1 is SGHDT, CDR2 YYEEEE, per germline. CDR3 coding DNA: TGTGCCAGCAGCCTAGGGACAGGGGAGGGAGTCAGTGGCTACACCTTC. Protein sequence: CASSLGTGEGVSGYTF.

The chain links TRBV19 to TRBJ2-3; 8 bases match TRBD1. The CDR3 extends over 14 amino acids. From germline, CDR1 is LNHDA and CDR2 SQIVND (reference sequence). V gave up 8 bases and J gave up 5 bases; unmatched junction bases: 9. CDR3 coding DNA: TGTGCCAGTGGCAGGGGGCAAAGGGGAGATACGCAGTATTTT. Translated, it gives CASGRGQRGDTQYF.

The chain links TRBV5-1 to TRBJ2-5; TRBD1 aligns across 7 bases. The ends lost 2 bases at V and 5 bases at J; junction bases unmatched: 9. Germline-derived CDR1 and CDR2 are SGHRS and YFSETQ. The CDR3 has 15 residues. CDR3 residues: CASSFRQGKRETQYF. In nucleotides, the CDR3 is TGCGCCAGCAGCTTCCGACAGGGAAAAAGGGAGACCCAGTACTTC.

This chain uses TRBV7-9 with TRBJ1-6, with D hard to call. Between the trimmed V and J ends, which lost 2 bases and 2 bases, there was a span of 10 bases. CDR1 is SEHNR and CDR2 is FQNEAQ in the germline V gene (reference sequence). The CDR3 is 16 residues long. CDR3 region: CASSLRRDTYNSPLHF. The CDR3 DNA is TGTGCCAGCAGCTTACGAAGAGACACCTATAATTCACCCCTCCACTTT.

The gene calls are TRBV30 and TRBJ1-6; D gene unclear. The CDR3 is made up of 18 amino acids. CDR1 and CDR2 from the germline V gene are GTSNPN and SVGIG (reference sequence). V was shortened by 1 base and J by 0 bases, with 16 bases between the two germline ends. The CDR3 DNA reads as TGTGCCTGGAGTGAGGTGGGCTTCTCCAACTCCTATAATTCACCCCTCCACTTT. This codes for CAWSEVGFSNSYNSPLHF.

A few counts support this clone. The DNA of the CDR3 is TGTGCCAGCAGCTTCCAGGGCCAATCACCCCTCCACTTT. This gives the protein CASSFQGQSPLHF. The chain employs TRBV11-2 and TRBJ1-6, with D possibly matching TRBD1 (5 bases). Trimming left V 3 bases short and J 10 bases short, with 10 bases between. This CDR3 is 13 amino acids long. In germline, CDR1 is SGHAT, CDR2 FQNNGV.

V gene TRBV6-5 combines with J gene TRBJ2-2, with 10 bases aligning to TRBD1. The length of the CDR3 is 15 residues. V lost 5 bases to trimming and J lost 3 bases; unmatched junction nucleotides: 3. In germline, CDR1 is MNHEY, CDR2 SVGAGI. CDR3 nucleotide sequence: TGTGCCAGCAGTCAGACAGGGGGCGACACCGGGGAGCTGTTTTTT. It specifies CASSQTGGDTGELFF.

Only one count was recorded for this clone. The chain combines TRBV7-8 with TRBJ2-7; 7 nucleotides line up with TRBD1. V lost 4 bases, J lost 5 bases, and 8 bases stayed unmatched. The CDR3 loop spans 14 amino acids. Germline V CDR1 and CDR2: SGHVS, FQNEAQ. CDR3 nucleotide sequence: TGTGCCAGCAGCTATGGGACAGCCCCACACGAGCAGTACTTC. It translates to CASSYGTAPHEQYF.

The chain carries TRBV6-5 and TRBJ1-3; no clear D gene. The CDR3 is 14 amino acids. Trimming left V 6 bases short and J 4 bases short, with 13 bases between. CDR1 and CDR2 from the germline V gene are MNHEY and SVGAGI. The CDR3 bases are TGTGCCAGCAGCCCCGGGTGGCCGGGAAACACCATATATTTT. Translation gives CASSPGWPGNTIYF.

This rearrangement joins TRBV5-5 to TRBJ1-1; D is unclear. Germline V gives CDR1 SGHKS, CDR2 YYEKEE (reference sequence). The CDR3 has 14 amino acids. Deletions cut 3 bases from V and 1 base from J, with 10 bases between. The CDR3 sequence is CASSYLAENTEAFF. For the CDR3, the DNA is TGTGCCAGCAGCTATCTTGCGGAGAACACTGAAGCTTTCTTT.

This clone was detected many times. J is TRBJ2-7 and V is TRBV19; 9 bases fit TRBD1. Germline values: CDR1 LNHDA, CDR2 SQIVND (reference sequence). Trimming cost V 3 bases and J 5 bases; bases outside gene matches: 5. This CDR3 spans 14 amino acids. CDR3 amino acids: CASSMNTGGNEQYF. The CDR3 DNA follows: TGTGCCAGTAGTATGAATACAGGGGGCAACGAGCAGTACTTC.

The rearrangement uses TRBV5-6 and TRBJ1-3, with D possibly matching TRBD1 (5 bases). The CDR3 is 15 residues long. Germline V CDR1 and CDR2: SGHDT, YYEEEE. Deletions cut 0 bases from V and 1 base from J, with 8 bases between. The CDR3, as DNA: TGTGCCAGCAGCTTGGAGTCAGGGTCTGGAAACACCATATATTTT. Its protein is CASSLESGSGNTIYF. The full variable domain, completed using reference TRBV5-6 and TRBJ1-3, is DAGVTQSPTHLIKTRGQQVTLRCSPKSGHDTVSWYQQALGQGPQFIFQYYEEEERQRGNFPDRFSGHQFPNYSSELNVNALLLGDSALYLCASSLESGSGNTIYFGEGSWLTVV.

This clone was detected a few times. This rearrangement joins TRBV11-2 to TRBJ2-7, with a weak D call TRBD1 (6 bases). Trimming left V 2 bases short and J 1 base short, with 9 bases between. The CDR3 is 14 residues long. From germline, CDR1 is SGHAT and CDR2 FQNNGV. The DNA of the CDR3 is TGTGCCAGCAGCTTATGGGGGCCTTCCTACGAGCAGTACTTC. Translating gives CASSLWGPSYEQYF.

This clone was picked up one time. The genes are TRBV27 and TRBJ2-3; 7 bases match TRBD1. Per germline, CDR1 MNHEY and CDR2 SMNVEV (reference sequence). This CDR3 spans 20 amino acids. V shed 5 bases, J shed 2 bases, and the junction held 22 bases outside the gene matches. Written as DNA, the CDR3 is TGTGCCAGCAGTCCGAAGTCCCGTAGGGGGCCGCGAGGGTCCACAGATACGCAGTATTTT. This sequence encodes CASSPKSRRGPRGSTDTQYF.

This clone was detected only a few times. The chain has TRBV7-9 and TRBJ1-3; 7 bases map to TRBD1. This CDR3 has 16 residues. V lost 5 bases to trimming and J lost 0 bases; unmatched junction nucleotides: 7. Germline CDR1 is SEHNR and CDR2 is FQNEAQ (reference sequence). The CDR3 loop is CASSPTGASSGNTIYF. The CDR3 DNA reads as TGTGCCAGCAGCCCCACAGGGGCATCCTCTGGAAACACCATATATTTT.

The chain is built from TRBV30 and TRBJ2-7; 7 bases fit TRBD2. CDR3 size: 14 residues. Germline assignment: CDR1 GTSNPN and CDR2 SVGIG (reference sequence). V was clipped by 3 bases and J by 2 bases; unmatched bases: 7. CDR3 sequence: CAWRKLANPYEQYF. The CDR3 nucleotides are TGTGCCTGGAGGAAACTAGCGAATCCCTACGAGCAGTACTTC. The full variable domain, with the rest looked up from reference TRBV30 and TRBJ2-7, is SQTIHQWPATLVQPVGSPLSLECTVEGTSNPNLYWYRQAAGRGLQLLFYSVGIGQISSEVPQNLSASRPQDRQFILSSKKLLLSDSGFYLCAWRKLANPYEQYFGPGTRLTVT.

The chain recombines TRBV15 with TRBJ1-4; possible D gene TRBD1, 5 bases. The CDR3 length is 18 residues. Trimming pared 1 base from V and 11 bases from J, leaving 26 bases between. Per the germline V gene, CDR1 is LNHNV and CDR2 is YYDKDF (reference sequence). The CDR3 reads CATSRGFGAPGGVGKLFF. The CDR3 bases are TGTGCCACCAGCAGAGGGTTTGGGGCGCCAGGTGGTGTGGGGAAACTGTTTTTT.

DNA for the CDR3: TGTGCCAGCAGTTTATATGGAACAGCTTCCCGATACGAGCAGTACTTC. It specifies CASSLYGTASRYEQYF. This chain joins TRBV27 and TRBJ2-7, with unresolved D. The CDR3 length is 16 residues. CDR1 and CDR2 (germline): MNHEY, SMNVEV (reference sequence). Deletions cut 1 base from V and 4 bases from J, with 17 bases between.

This clone was observed a few times. The chain employs TRBV2 and TRBJ1-1, with TRBD1 matching over 8 bases. This CDR3 contains 15 residues. Germline V gives CDR1 SNHLY, CDR2 FYNNEI. Trimming at V came to 6 bases and at J to 4 bases, leaving 10 bases not matched to a gene. Here the CDR3 reads CASSRSTGVSTEAFF. As DNA, the CDR3 is TGTGCCAGCAGCCGGTCGACAGGGGTGAGCACTGAAGCTTTCTTT.

The chain carries TRBV7-2 and TRBJ1-2; 8 bases fit TRBD1. CDR3 size: 13 residues. Per the germline V gene, CDR1 is SGHTA and CDR2 is FQGNSA. V dropped 5 bases and J dropped 10; count of bases not matched to a gene: 9. This CDR3 is CASSAGQALTYTF. CDR3 sequence (DNA): TGTGCCAGCAGCGCGGGACAGGCCCTAACCTACACCTTC.

The gene calls are TRBV19 and TRBJ2-3; a possible D gene is TRBD2 (5 bases). Trimming cost V 3 bases and J 0 bases, with 13 bases left between them. Germline V gives CDR1 LNHDA, CDR2 SQIVND (reference sequence). The CDR3 length is 16 residues. As DNA, the CDR3 is TGTGCCAGTAGTATCGCAGCGGATACTAGCACAGATACGCAGTATTTT. It is translated as CASSIAADTSTDTQYF.